These 32 T cell receptor beta chains were all obtained from the same sample, sequenced in a study of sequential checkpoint blockade in melanoma. The treatment: randomized to nivolumab then ipilimumab (arm A) or the reverse (arm B). Sequencing was performed with immunoSEQ multiplex PCR; in TCRdb, only in-frame clones are kept and a portion is missing. Seen here are 15,000 to 20,000 clones, 72% observed once, and the top ten hold under 25%. This material consisted of CD8+ T cells sorted from blood (inferred from file names), taken from a patient given nivolumab and ipilimumab in sequence. These receptors were obtained from a human donor with melanoma.

Note on this clone: Other DNA sequences in the same sample also yield this CDR3. The chain combines TRBV11-3 with TRBJ1-1, with D perhaps matching TRBD1 (6 bases). From germline, CDR1 is SGHNT and CDR2 YENEEA. Trimming pared 5 bases from V and 5 bases from J, leaving 15 bases between. The CDR3 runs 14 residues. In nucleotides, the CDR3 is TGTGCCAGCAGCGACCAACAGGGTTGGACTGAAGCTTTCTTT. This gives the protein CASSDQQGWTEAFF.

The rearrangement links TRBV6-5 to TRBJ2-7; D is perhaps TRBD1 (6 bases). Per germline, CDR1 MNHEY and CDR2 SVGAGI. V was pared by 2 bases and J by 2 bases, with 7 bases between. The CDR3 totals 13 residues. The CDR3 DNA is TGTGCCAGCAGTTACGACAGGACCTACGAGCAGTACTTC. Protein: CASSYDRTYEQYF.

This clone was observed a single time. The chain couples TRBV28 to TRBJ2-5; the match to TRBD1 covers 9 bases. CDR3 size: 15 residues. Trimming at V came to 5 bases and at J to 5 bases, leaving 9 bases not matched to a gene. Germline assignment: CDR1 MDHEN and CDR2 SYDVKM. The CDR3 DNA reads TGTGCCAGCAGTGCCCACACAGGGGGCAAGGAGACCCAGTACTTC. Amino acids: CASSAHTGGKETQYF.

This clone was detected only once. This chain joins TRBV27 and TRBJ1-2, with D possibly TRBD1 on 6 matching bases. Germline V gene data show CDR1 as MNHEY and CDR2 as SMNVEV (reference sequence). CDR3 size: 13 residues. The V gene lost 8 bases and the J gene lost 5 bases, with 15 bases spanning the gap. CDR3 bases: TGTGCCAGCTCCACAGGGAGTGGGTATGGCTACACCTTC. Its translation is CASSTGSGYGYTF.

The chain couples TRBV15 to TRBJ1-5, with D tentatively TRBD1 (6 bases). Germline CDR1 and CDR2: LNHNV and YYDKDF (reference sequence). V dropped 3 bases and J dropped 1 base, with 7 bases sitting between them. The CDR3 contains 14 residues. The CDR3 loop reads CATSRDRSNQPQHF. The CDR3 DNA is TGTGCCACCAGCAGGGACAGAAGCAATCAGCCCCAGCATTTT.

The chain employs TRBV10-1 and TRBJ1-1; no definite D call. Per the germline V gene, CDR1 is WNHNN and CDR2 is SYGVQD (reference sequence). With 4 bases removed from V and 6 bases from J, the gap between germline ends came to 9 bases. CDR3 length: 12 amino acids. CDR3 residues: CASSVDGAEAFF. In DNA, the CDR3 is TGCGCCAGCAGTGTGGATGGAGCTGAAGCTTTCTTT.

The chain's CDR3 is CASSPLGFSGGTEAFF. The DNA for the CDR3 is TGCGCCAGCAGCCCCTTAGGTTTCTCAGGGGGGACTGAAGCTTTCTTT. The chain carries TRBV4-1 and TRBJ1-1, with 7 bases matching TRBD1. With 4 bases clipped from V and 5 bases from J, the junction kept 13 bases outside the gene matches. The CDR3 has 16 amino acids. The germline gives CDR1 MGHRA, CDR2 YSYEKL.

This clone was seen only a few times. The V call is TRBV5-1, the J call TRBJ1-1; 7 bases map to TRBD1. This CDR3 region has 14 residues. CDR1 and CDR2 (germline): SGHRS, YFSETQ. The V and J ends lost 5 bases and 4 bases, in that order; junction bases with no gene match: 8. CDR3 amino acids: CASRVGTDPTEAFF. The CDR3 DNA follows: TGCGCCAGCAGGGTAGGGACAGACCCCACTGAAGCTTTCTTT.

The V call is TRBV5-1, the J call TRBJ1-2, with 9 nucleotides matching TRBD1. Per germline, CDR1 SGHRS and CDR2 YFSETQ. The CDR3 totals 18 residues. The junction had 13 bases not matched to a gene; V was cut back by 0 bases and J by 4 bases. The CDR3 sequence: CASSLGTGQGVSPYGYTF. CDR3 DNA sequence: TGCGCCAGCAGCTTGGGCACGGGACAGGGAGTTTCACCCTATGGCTACACCTTC.

This chain uses TRBV11-2 with TRBJ2-7, with 8 bases that match TRBD1. CDR3 length: 13 amino acids. CDR1 and CDR2 (germline): SGHAT, FQNNGV. V shed 6 bases and J 6 bases; nucleotides not matched to a gene: 7. The CDR3 region is CASSQGQAREQYF. CDR3 sequence (DNA): TGTGCCAGCAGTCAGGGACAGGCTCGCGAGCAGTACTTC.

By share, this clone ranks as large. The V call is TRBV18, the J call TRBJ2-3; D may be TRBD1 (6 bases). Trimming shortened V by 4 bases and J by 6 bases, and 11 bases separated the two germline ends. Looked up from germline, CDR1 is KGHSH and CDR2 is LQKENI. CDR3 length: 13 residues. CDR3 sequence (DNA): TGTGCCAGCTCACGGCAGGGGTTGGATACGCAGTATTTT. Encoded protein: CASSRQGLDTQYF.

The V call is TRBV27, the J call TRBJ2-6, with a tentative D call TRBD1 (5 bases). Per germline, CDR1 MNHEY and CDR2 SMNVEV (reference sequence). This CDR3 region has 16 residues. Trimming took 5 bases from V and 0 from J, leaving 11 bases between them. The CDR3 is CASSPLTASGANVLTF. In nucleotides, the CDR3 is TGTGCCAGCAGTCCTCTGACAGCCTCTGGGGCCAACGTCCTGACTTTC.

The chain is built from TRBV19 and TRBJ2-7; 8 nucleotides line up with TRBD1. V shed 4 bases and J 4 bases; nucleotides not matched to a gene: 9. This CDR3 contains 15 residues. Per germline, CDR1 LNHDA and CDR2 SQIVND (reference sequence). The CDR3 DNA reads TGTGCCAGTAGTACCCTCCTGGACAGGGCGTACGAGCAGTACTTC. This gives the protein CASSTLLDRAYEQYF. Full variable domain (outside the CDR3, taken from reference TRBV19 and TRBJ2-7): DGGITQSPKYLFRKEGQNVTLSCEQNLNHDAMYWYRQDPGQGLRLIYYSQIVNDFQKGDIAEGYSVSREKKESFPLTVTSAQKNPTAFYLCASSTLLDRAYEQYFGPGTRLTVT.

This clone was seen only once. The gene calls are TRBV7-9 and TRBJ2-7, with 14 bases fitting TRBD2. Unmatched junction bases numbered 6, after V lost 3 bases and J lost 2 bases. CDR3 length: 17 amino acids. CDR1 and CDR2 (germline): SEHNR, FQNEAQ (reference sequence). The chain's CDR3 is CASSFGLAGGSPYEQYF. In DNA, the CDR3 is TGTGCCAGCAGCTTCGGACTAGCGGGAGGCTCCCCCTACGAGCAGTACTTC.

This clone is medium-sized. The genes are TRBV4-1 and TRBJ1-3, with D perhaps matching TRBD1 (6 bases). Trimming removed 3 bases from V and 0 bases from J, with 9 bases in between. Per germline, CDR1 MGHRA and CDR2 YSYEKL. The CDR3 is made up of 15 amino acids. The DNA of the CDR3 is TGCGCCAGCAGCCAGACAGGAGCCTCTGGAAACACCATATATTTT. Its protein product is CASSQTGASGNTIYF.

The chain links TRBV7-8 to TRBJ2-7, with D perhaps matching TRBD1 (6 bases). The V and J ends lost 1 base and 2 bases respectively, with 12 bases between them. Germline V gene lookup returns CDR1 SGHVS and CDR2 FQNEAQ. CDR3 size: 15 residues. The CDR3 region is CASSLVGANTYEQYF. The CDR3 DNA sequence: TGTGCCAGCAGCTTAGTGGGGGCCAATACCTACGAGCAGTACTTC.

The chain employs TRBV4-1 and TRBJ1-4, with TRBD1 as a possible D gene (6 bases). Germline CDR1 is MGHRA and CDR2 is YSYEKL. Trimming pared 3 bases from V and 7 bases from J, leaving 15 bases between. CDR3 length: 15 amino acids. Here the CDR3 DNA reads TGCGCCAGCAGCCAGGAAGGGGGTATTCGTGAAAAACTGTTTTTT. Translation gives CASSQEGGIREKLFF.

The chain has TRBV11-2 and TRBJ1-2; D might be TRBD1 (5 bases). CDR1 is SGHAT and CDR2 is FQNNGV in the germline V gene. This CDR3 has 15 amino acids. Trimming shortened V by 3 bases and J by 4 bases, and 15 bases separated the two germline ends. The CDR3 spells CASSFGDFPLYGYTF. In DNA form, the CDR3 reads TGTGCCAGCAGCTTCGGGGACTTCCCCCTCTATGGCTACACCTTC.

The rearrangement joins TRBV11-2 to TRBJ1-2, with TRBD1 matching over 8 bases. CDR3 length: 16 amino acids. V was clipped by 5 bases and J by 7 bases; unmatched bases: 15. Germline CDR1 reads SGHAT; CDR2 reads FQNNGV. CDR3 in DNA: TGTGCCAGCAGCACCTATTCAGGGGGCGAGCTTGCTGGCTACACCTTC. This translates into CASSTYSGGELAGYTF.

This chain links TRBV5-4 with TRBJ2-2; 8 nucleotides line up with TRBD1. V lost 4 bases, J lost 1 base, and 9 bases stayed unmatched. Germline CDR1 SGHNT, CDR2 YYREEE (reference sequence). The CDR3 runs 17 residues. CDR3 sequence (DNA): TGTGCCAGCAGCCTACTTCCGGGACAGGTGAACACCGGGGAGCTGTTTTTT. Its translation is CASSLLPGQVNTGELFF.

The chain couples TRBV6-6 to TRBJ2-7; 8 nucleotides match TRBD1. Unmatched junction bases numbered 4, after V lost 0 bases and J lost 6 bases. Germline-derived CDR1 and CDR2 are MNHNY and SVGAGI (reference sequence). The CDR3 totals 14 residues. In nucleotides, the CDR3 is TGTGCCAGCAGTTACTCGGACGACAGGGGCGAGCAGTACTTC. Translated, it gives CASSYSDDRGEQYF.

The rearrangement uses TRBV9 and TRBJ1-2; weak D call: TRBD1 (6 bases). The germline V gene encodes CDR1 SGDLS and CDR2 YYNGEE. This CDR3 is 17 amino acids long. V gave up 4 bases and J gave up 3 bases, with 22 bases separating them. This CDR3 is CASSLPGGQGIDYGYTF. In nucleotides, the CDR3 is TGTGCCAGCAGCCTACCTGGTGGGCAGGGGATAGACTATGGCTACACCTTC.

This sequence joins TRBV4-1 and TRBJ2-7; maybe TRBD2 (7 bases). V was trimmed by 5 bases and J by 7 bases, leaving 15 bases between them. In germline, CDR1 is MGHRA, CDR2 YSYEKL. There are 13 residues in the CDR3. CDR3 sequence reads: CASSEGGGDEQYF. DNA for the CDR3: TGCGCCAGCAGCGAAGGGGGGGGCGATGAGCAGTACTTC.

The genes are TRBV5-6 and TRBJ2-7; D call uncertain. The CDR3 is made up of 15 amino acids. Germline V gene lookup returns CDR1 SGHDT and CDR2 YYEEEE. Between the trimmed V and J ends, which lost 2 bases and 0 bases, there was a span of 12 bases. CDR3 sequence: CASSFWRSSSYEQYF. DNA for the CDR3: TGTGCCAGCAGCTTCTGGCGGTCGAGCTCCTACGAGCAGTACTTC.

This chain joins TRBV5-1 and TRBJ1-1; no firm D call. The CDR3 is 14 amino acids. Trimming cost V 1 base and J 5 bases, with 12 bases left between them. CDR1 is SGHRS and CDR2 is YFSETQ in the germline V gene. The CDR3 coding sequence is TGCGCCAGCAGCTTGCACTCAGGTAGGACTGAAGCTTTCTTT. Protein product: CASSLHSGRTEAFF.

The CDR3, as DNA: TGTGCCAGCAGCGCGACGGAGGGGCTGGTTGAAGCTTTCTTT. It is translated as CASSATEGLVEAFF. The chain employs TRBV5-6 and TRBJ1-1; a weak D match, TRBD1 (5 bases). V was cut by 4 bases and J by 7 bases, with 17 bases left in between. Looked up from germline, CDR1 is SGHDT and CDR2 is YYEEEE. CDR3 size: 14 residues.

The chain employs TRBV28 and TRBJ1-3, with TRBD1 matching over 10 bases. This CDR3 contains 14 residues. CDR1 and CDR2 (germline): MDHEN, SYDVKM. Trimming took 6 bases from V and 4 from J; bases not matched to a gene: 3. The CDR3 reads CASSRTGGGNTIYF. The CDR3 coding sequence is TGTGCCAGCAGCCGGACAGGGGGAGGAAACACCATATATTTT.

The chain has TRBV7-3 and TRBJ1-2; TRBD1 agrees at 7 bases. V lost 2 bases to trimming and J lost 7 bases; unmatched junction nucleotides: 13. The CDR3 loop spans 16 amino acids. Germline V gives CDR1 SGHTA, CDR2 FQGTGA. The CDR3 reads CASSLVPPTGVSGYTF. The CDR3 DNA reads TGTGCCAGCAGCTTAGTACCCCCCACAGGGGTAAGTGGCTACACCTTC.

This clone was recorded once. V and J are TRBV10-3 and TRBJ2-7; weak D call: TRBD1 (5 bases). V was clipped by 2 bases and J by 0 bases, with 11 bases between them. Looked up from germline, CDR1 is ENHRY and CDR2 is SYGVKD. This CDR3 spans 15 amino acids. In DNA, the CDR3 is TGTGCCATCAGTGAGCCGGACACGAACTCCTACGAGCAGTACTTC. Translating gives CAISEPDTNSYEQYF.

J is TRBJ2-3 and V is TRBV6-4; the match to TRBD2 covers 14 bases. CDR3 length: 16 amino acids. The germline CDR1 and CDR2 sequences are MRHNA and SNTAGT. Germline trimming cut 6 bases from V and 3 bases from J; bases unmatched to any gene: 5. The CDR3 sequence: CASSPGLAGGTDTQYF. CDR3 DNA: TGTGCCAGCAGCCCCGGACTAGCGGGGGGTACAGATACGCAGTATTTT.

As regards this clone: The same CDR3 arises from other DNA sequences in this sample as well. The V and J genes are TRBV5-8 and TRBJ2-5, with TRBD1 identical over 8 bases. This CDR3 spans 15 amino acids. Germline V gene data show CDR1 as SGHTS and CDR2 as YDEGEE. J gave up 1 base and V 5 bases, and 7 bases lay outside the gene matches. DNA of the CDR3: TGTGCCAGCAGTCCGGGACAGGCAAGCCAAGAGACCCAGTACTTC. Protein product: CASSPGQASQETQYF.

The chain combines TRBV11-1 with TRBJ2-1; 16 bases are a match to TRBD2. The junction had 3 bases not matched to a gene; V was cut back by 1 base and J by 3 bases. There are 18 residues in the CDR3. Germline loops: CDR1 SGHAT, CDR2 FQDESV (reference sequence). The CDR3 DNA sequence: TGTGCCAGCAGCTTAGGGGGACTAGCGGGAGGGGTCTACAATGAGCAGTTCTTC. The encoded protein is CASSLGGLAGGVYNEQFF.